This TCR beta chain derives from a study of T cells in Graves' hyperthyroidism and ophthalmopathy. Overall study context: Before treatment of any kind, peripheral blood was taken at initial diagnosis.

Findings and limits, study-wide: A 13 V-J signature model discriminated ophthalmopathy versus stable hyperthyroidism. Prediction of ophthalmopathy progression came a median about 6 months pre-onset.

Germline V CDR1 and CDR2: SGHAT, FQNNGV. Trimming cost V 5 bases and J 5 bases, with 12 bases left between them. The CDR3 has 13 residues. The table lists this clonotype with many counts. Antigen specificity is unknown. Patients having uncontrolled infection, another autoimmune disease, pregnancy or lactation were not included. RNA transcripts were the template for amplifying TCR beta CDR3 regions. The HTBI primer set drove a first-round RT-PCR of the TCR CDR3. TCRdb processed the multiplex PCR reads anew with MiXCR; each CDR3 protein has one entry. The sample carries around 380,000 distinct CDR3 sequences, roughly 13% recorded once.

The source is a man aged 30 to 39 with Graves' hyperthyroidism that later progressed to Graves' ophthalmopathy. The V and J genes are TRBV11-2 and TRBJ1-1; D ambiguous. What was sequenced was blood. The CDR3 nucleotides are TGTGCCAGCAGCGCCCGGGCCGCAACTGAAGCTTTCTTT. This codes for CASSARAATEAFF.